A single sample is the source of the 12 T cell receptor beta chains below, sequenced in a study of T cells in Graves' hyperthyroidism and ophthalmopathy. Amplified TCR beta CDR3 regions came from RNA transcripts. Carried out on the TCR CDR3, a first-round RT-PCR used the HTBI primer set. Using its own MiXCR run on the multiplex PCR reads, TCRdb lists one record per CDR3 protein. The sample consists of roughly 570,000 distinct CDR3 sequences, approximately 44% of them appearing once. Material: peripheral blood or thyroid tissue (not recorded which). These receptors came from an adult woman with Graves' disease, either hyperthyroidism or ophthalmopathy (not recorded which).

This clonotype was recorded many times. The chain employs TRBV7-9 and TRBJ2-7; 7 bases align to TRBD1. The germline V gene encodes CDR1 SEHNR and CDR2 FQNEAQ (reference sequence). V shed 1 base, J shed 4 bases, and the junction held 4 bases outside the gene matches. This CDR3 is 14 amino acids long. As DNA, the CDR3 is TGTGCCAGCAGCTTAGAGGGACAGTTTTACGAGCAGTACTTC. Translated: CASSLEGQFYEQYF.

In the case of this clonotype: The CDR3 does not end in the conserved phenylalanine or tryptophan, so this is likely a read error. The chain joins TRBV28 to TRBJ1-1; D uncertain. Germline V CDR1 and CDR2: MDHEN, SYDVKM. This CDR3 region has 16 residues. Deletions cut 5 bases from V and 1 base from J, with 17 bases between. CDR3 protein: CASSAPDGEQNTEAFS. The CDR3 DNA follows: TGTGCCAGCAGTGCACCTGACGGGGAGCAGAACACTGAAGCTTTCTCT.

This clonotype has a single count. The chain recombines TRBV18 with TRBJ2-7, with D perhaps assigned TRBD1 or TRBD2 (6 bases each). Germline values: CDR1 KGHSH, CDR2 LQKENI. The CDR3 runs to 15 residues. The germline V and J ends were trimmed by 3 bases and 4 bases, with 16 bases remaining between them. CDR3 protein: CASSPPLGGRYEQYF. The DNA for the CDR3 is TGTGCCAGCTCACCCCCGCTGGGGGGCAGGTACGAGCAGTACTTC.

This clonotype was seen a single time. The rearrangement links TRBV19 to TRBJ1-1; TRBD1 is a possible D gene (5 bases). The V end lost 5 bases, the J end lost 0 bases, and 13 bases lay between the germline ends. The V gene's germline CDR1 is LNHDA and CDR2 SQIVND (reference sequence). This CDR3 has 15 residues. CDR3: CASSRPGPMNTEAFF. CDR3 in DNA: TGTGCCAGTAGTCGACCGGGACCGATGAACACTGAAGCTTTCTTT.

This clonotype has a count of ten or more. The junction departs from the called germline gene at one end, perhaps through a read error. The DNA of the CDR3 is TGTGCCAGCAGCTCCCATAATTCACCCCTCCACTTT. Its protein product is CASSSHNSPLHF. The chain recombines TRBV7-9 with TRBJ1-6; D remains unclear. The CDR3 loop spans 12 amino acids. The germline V gene has CDR1 SEHNR and CDR2 FQNEAQ (reference sequence).

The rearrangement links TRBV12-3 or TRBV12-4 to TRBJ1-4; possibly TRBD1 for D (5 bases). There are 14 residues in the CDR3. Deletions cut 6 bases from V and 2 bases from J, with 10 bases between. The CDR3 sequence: CASRSRDTNEKLFF. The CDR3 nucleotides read TGTGCCAGCAGGAGTAGGGACACTAATGAAAAACTGTTTTTT.

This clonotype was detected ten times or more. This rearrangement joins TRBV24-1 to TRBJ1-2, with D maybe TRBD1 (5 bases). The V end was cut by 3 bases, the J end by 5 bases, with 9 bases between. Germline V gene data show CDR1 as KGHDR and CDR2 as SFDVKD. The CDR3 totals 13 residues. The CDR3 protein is CATSDETEYGYTF. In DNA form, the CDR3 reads TGTGCCACCAGTGATGAGACAGAGTATGGCTACACCTTC.

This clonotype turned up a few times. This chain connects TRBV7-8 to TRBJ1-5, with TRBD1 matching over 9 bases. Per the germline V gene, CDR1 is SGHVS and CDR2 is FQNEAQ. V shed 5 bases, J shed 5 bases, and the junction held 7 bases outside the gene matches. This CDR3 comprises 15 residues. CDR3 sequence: CASSAGQGRDQPQHF. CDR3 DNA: TGTGCCAGCAGCGCGGGACAGGGAAGGGATCAGCCCCAGCATTTT.

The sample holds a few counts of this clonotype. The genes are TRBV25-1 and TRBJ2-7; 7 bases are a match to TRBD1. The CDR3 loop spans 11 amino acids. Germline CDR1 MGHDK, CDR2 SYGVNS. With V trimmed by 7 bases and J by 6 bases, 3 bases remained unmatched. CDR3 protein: CASTGQCEQYF. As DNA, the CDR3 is TGTGCCAGCACGGGACAGTGCGAGCAGTACTTC.

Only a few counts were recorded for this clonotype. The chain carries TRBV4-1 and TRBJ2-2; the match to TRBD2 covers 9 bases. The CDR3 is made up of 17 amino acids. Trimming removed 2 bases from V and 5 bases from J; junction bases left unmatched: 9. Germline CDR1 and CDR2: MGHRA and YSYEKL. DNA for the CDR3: TGCGCCAGCAGCCAAAGATTTAGCGGGAGCGGGACCGGGGAGCTGTTTTTT. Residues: CASSQRFSGSGTGELFF.

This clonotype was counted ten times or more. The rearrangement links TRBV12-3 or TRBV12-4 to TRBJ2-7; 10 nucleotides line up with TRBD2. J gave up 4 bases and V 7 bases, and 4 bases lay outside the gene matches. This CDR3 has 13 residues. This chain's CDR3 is CASTHSGRYEQYF. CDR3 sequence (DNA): TGTGCCAGCACCCATAGCGGGAGGTACGAGCAGTACTTC.

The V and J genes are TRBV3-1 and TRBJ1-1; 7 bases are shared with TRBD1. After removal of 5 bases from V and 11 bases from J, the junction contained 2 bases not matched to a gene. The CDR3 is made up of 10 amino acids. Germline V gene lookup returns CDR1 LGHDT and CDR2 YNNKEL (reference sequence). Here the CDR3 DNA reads TGTGCCAGCAGCGGACAGGCGGCTTTCTTT. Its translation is CASSGQAAFF. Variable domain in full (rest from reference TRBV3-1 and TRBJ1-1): DTAVSQTPKYLVTQMGNDKSIKCEQNLGHDTMYWYKQDSKKFLKIMFSYNNKELIINETVPNRFSPKSPDKAHLNLHINSLELGDSAVYFCASSGQAAFFGQGTRLTVV.